A single sample is the source of the 23 T cell receptor beta chains below, sequenced in a study of T cells in Graves' hyperthyroidism and ophthalmopathy. Amplification of TCR beta CDR3 regions was performed using RNA transcripts as template. HTBI primers were used for first-round RT-PCR of the TCR CDR3. One entry per CDR3 protein, called by TCRdb with MiXCR from the multiplex PCR reads. The sample contains roughly 500,000 distinct CDR3 sequences, 40% to 50% of which appear only once. Sequenced sample: peripheral blood or thyroid tissue (not recorded which). The receptors were gathered from an adult woman with Graves' disease, either hyperthyroidism or ophthalmopathy (not recorded which).

The V and J genes are TRBV12-5 and TRBJ2-7, with no clear D. The CDR3 runs 12 residues. Trimming took 8 bases from V and 0 from J, leaving 8 bases between them. CDR1 and CDR2 (germline): LGHNT, FRNRAP. The CDR3 DNA reads as TGTGCTAGTCGTGAGAACTCCTACGAGCAGTACTTC. Protein sequence: CASRENSYEQYF.

The chain employs TRBV7-8 and TRBJ2-7; the match to TRBD1 covers 8 bases. V shed 2 bases, J shed 3 bases, and the junction held 6 bases outside the gene matches. CDR1 is SGHVS and CDR2 is FQNEAQ in the germline V gene. The length of the CDR3 is 15 residues. In DNA, the CDR3 is TGTGCCAGCAGCTTACCCGGACAGGGCCTCTACGAGCAGTACTTC. It translates to CASSLPGQGLYEQYF. The full variable domain, its missing parts supplied by reference TRBV7-8 and TRBJ2-7, is GAGVSQSPRYKVAKRGQDVALRCDPISGHVSLFWYQQALGQGPEFLTYFQNEAQLDKSGLPSDRFFAERPEGSVSTLKIQRTQQEDSAVYLCASSLPGQGLYEQYFGPGTRLTVT.

This clonotype was counted a few times. The V and J genes are TRBV5-1 and TRBJ1-1, with 7 bases identical to TRBD1. Germline CDR1 and CDR2: SGHRS and YFSETQ. Trimming at V came to 4 bases and at J to 1 base, leaving 4 bases not matched to a gene. This CDR3 comprises 14 residues. CDR3 nucleotide sequence: TGCGCCAGCAGCCACCGACAGGGGAACACTGAAGCTTTCTTT. Translating gives CASSHRQGNTEAFF.

This chain links TRBV14 with TRBJ2-5; D possibly matches TRBD1 or TRBD2 (5 bases each). This CDR3 spans 13 amino acids. Per germline, CDR1 SGHDN and CDR2 FVKESK. V was trimmed by 4 bases and J by 4 bases, leaving 10 bases between them. Here the CDR3 DNA reads TGTGCCAGCAGCCTTTGGGGACGAGAGACCCAGTACTTC. Its translation is CASSLWGRETQYF. Using reference TRBV14 and TRBJ2-5 for the parts outside the CDR3, the full variable domain is EAGVTQFPSHSVIEKGQTVTLRCDPISGHDNLYWYRRVMGKEIKFLLHFVKESKQDESGMPNNRFLAERTGGTYSTLKVQPAELEDSGVYFCASSLWGRETQYFGPGTRLLVL.

CDR3 amino acids: CASSHPTGWELFF. The CDR3, as DNA: TGTGCCAGCAGCCATCCGACAGGCTGGGAGCTGTTTTTT. The chain has TRBV7-9 and TRBJ2-2, with a weak D call TRBD1 (6 bases). With 5 bases removed from V and 9 bases from J, the gap between germline ends came to 13 bases. This CDR3 contains 13 residues. Germline V CDR1 and CDR2: SEHNR, FQNEAQ (reference sequence). The whole variable domain, filled in from reference TRBV7-9 and TRBJ2-2, reads DTGVSQNPRHKITKRGQNVTFRCDPISEHNRLYWYRQTLGQGPEFLTYFQNEAQLEKSRLLSDRFSAERPKGSFSTLEIQRTEQGDSAMYLCASSHPTGWELFFGEGSRLTVL.

This clonotype has just a few counts. This rearrangement joins TRBV14 to TRBJ2-7, with TRBD1 matching over 9 bases. Germline CDR1 is SGHDN and CDR2 is FVKESK. The CDR3 consists of 15 residues. V shed 3 bases and J 5 bases; nucleotides not matched to a gene: 8. CDR3 residues: CASSHPGQGSHEQYF. In DNA, the CDR3 is TGTGCCAGCAGCCACCCGGGACAGGGTAGCCACGAGCAGTACTTC.

The J gene is TRBJ1-2, the V gene TRBV7-2; D perhaps matches TRBD1 (5 bases). This CDR3 has 15 amino acids. V dropped 5 bases and J dropped 2 bases, with 15 bases sitting between them. Germline CDR1 reads SGHTA; CDR2 reads FQGNSA. CDR3 loop: CASSLSTRGNYGYTF. The DNA of the CDR3 is TGTGCCAGCAGCCTCTCGACCCGGGGCAACTATGGCTACACCTTC.

This clonotype was detected only a few times. The chain links TRBV6-5 to TRBJ1-1, with 9 bases identical to TRBD1. Trimming removed 0 bases from V and 0 bases from J; junction bases left unmatched: 8. This CDR3 is 18 amino acids long. Germline loops: CDR1 MNHEY, CDR2 SVGAGI. DNA for the CDR3: TGTGCCAGCAGTTACTCGGGACAGGGAGCGAATATGAACACTGAAGCTTTCTTT. Encoded protein: CASSYSGQGANMNTEAFF.

There are many counts of this clonotype. The chain uses TRBV27 and TRBJ1-1; maybe TRBD1 (5 bases). Germline V CDR1 and CDR2: MNHEY, SMNVEV (reference sequence). The CDR3 has 13 residues. V dropped 0 bases and J dropped 7 bases, with 9 bases sitting between them. This CDR3 is CASSLSRDGEAFF. CDR3 nucleotide sequence: TGTGCCAGCAGTTTATCCCGGGACGGTGAAGCTTTCTTT.

This sequence joins TRBV29-1 and TRBJ1-2, with D uncertain. The CDR3 is 14 residues long. Trimming removed 0 bases from V and 3 bases from J, with 11 bases in between. Germline CDR1 is SQVTM and CDR2 is ANQGSEA. Here the CDR3 DNA reads TGCAGCGTTGAAGAGAGGGCCGGGGACTATGGCTACACCTTC. It codes for CSVEERAGDYGYTF. Full variable domain (outside the CDR3, taken from reference TRBV29-1 and TRBJ1-2): SAVISQKPSRDICQRGTSLTIQCQVDSQVTMMFWYRQQPGQSLTLIATANQGSEATYESGFVIDKFPISRPNLTFSTLTVSNMSPEDSSIYLCSVEERAGDYGYTFGSGTRLTVV.

CDR3 sequence: CAWRSTGGSYEQYF. The CDR3 region has the DNA TGTGCCTGGAGATCCACAGGGGGCTCCTACGAGCAGTACTTC. V usage is TRBV30 and J usage is TRBJ2-7; TRBD1 agrees at 8 bases. The CDR3 totals 14 residues. V was pared by 3 bases and J by 0 bases, with 4 bases of the junction left unmatched. The germline CDR1 and CDR2 sequences are GTSNPN and SVGIG (reference sequence).

The chain couples TRBV19 to TRBJ1-1, with D hard to call. Germline CDR1 reads LNHDA; CDR2 reads SQIVND (reference sequence). The CDR3 covers 14 residues. V lost 7 bases and J lost 0, with 12 bases in between. DNA for the CDR3: TGTGCCAGTACCATGTCCCGAATGAACACTGAAGCTTTCTTT. It yields the protein CASTMSRMNTEAFF.

V usage is TRBV7-9 and J usage is TRBJ1-1, with 8 nucleotides matching TRBD1. This CDR3 is built from 15 residues. Germline V gene lookup returns CDR1 SEHNR and CDR2 FQNEAQ (reference sequence). V trimming: 2 bases; J trimming: 3 bases; junction bases outside the gene matches: 5. The DNA for the CDR3 is TGTGCCAGCAGCTTACTATCAGGGGGCTACACTGAAGCTTTCTTT. It translates to CASSLLSGGYTEAFF.

The chain recombines TRBV29-1 with TRBJ2-6; TRBD1 matches at 9 bases. The V segment lost 6 bases and the J segment 1 base; nucleotides outside the gene matches: 7. The CDR3 is made up of 16 amino acids. In germline, CDR1 is SQVTM, CDR2 ANQGSEA. CDR3 protein: CSVRTGAESGANVLTF. As DNA, the CDR3 is TGCAGCGTCCGGACAGGGGCGGAATCTGGGGCCAACGTCCTGACTTTC.

The chain has TRBV9 and TRBJ1-2; 8 positions agree with TRBD1. Germline CDR1 reads SGDLS; CDR2 reads YYNGEE. J gave up 5 bases and V 0 bases, and 6 bases lay outside the gene matches. The CDR3 runs to 15 residues. The CDR3 here is CASSVDPGGAYGYTF. The CDR3 coding sequence is TGTGCCAGCAGCGTAGATCCAGGGGGCGCATATGGCTACACCTTC.

This clonotype was found many times. The chain combines TRBV7-9 with TRBJ1-4; D perhaps matches TRBD1 (6 bases). The V gene's germline CDR1 is SEHNR and CDR2 FQNEAQ (reference sequence). The CDR3 contains 15 residues. V lost 4 bases, J lost 0 bases, and 9 bases lay in between. Here the CDR3 DNA reads TGTGCCAGCAGCTCCCGGGACACAACTAATGAAAAACTGTTTTTT. This sequence encodes CASSSRDTTNEKLFF.

The gene calls are TRBV10-3 and TRBJ2-2; D assignment may be TRBD1 or TRBD2 (5 bases each). The germline gives CDR1 ENHRY, CDR2 SYGVKD. The CDR3 contains 14 residues. This CDR3 reads CVVPRDGNTGELFF. CDR3 DNA: TGTGTCGTCCCCCGGGACGGGAACACCGGGGAGCTGTTTTTT.

This clonotype was seen at least ten times. The chain employs TRBV6-1 and TRBJ2-7; D gene uncertain. Germline CDR1 and CDR2: MNHNS and SASEGT. The V and J ends lost 2 bases and 3 bases respectively, with 8 bases between them. This CDR3 contains 13 residues. CDR3 sequence (DNA): TGTGCCAGCAGTGAAACAGATTTCTACGAGCAGTACTTC. Protein: CASSETDFYEQYF.

The sample holds a few counts of this clonotype. The V and J genes are TRBV2 and TRBJ1-4; TRBD1 might be the D (5 bases). Germline V gene data show CDR1 as SNHLY and CDR2 as FYNNEI. The V end lost 7 bases, the J end lost 7 bases, and 19 bases lay between the germline ends. The CDR3 runs to 15 residues. CDR3 nucleotide sequence: TGTGCCAGCACGGGAACCGGACAACGGGGTGAAAAACTGTTTTTT. Amino acids: CASTGTGQRGEKLFF.

This clonotype was recorded many times. V and J are TRBV19 and TRBJ1-5; no definite D call. CDR1 is LNHDA and CDR2 is SQIVND in the germline V gene (reference sequence). CDR3 size: 15 residues. V was cut by 2 bases and J by 0 bases, with 8 bases left in between. CDR3 sequence (DNA): TGTGCCAGTAGTATACAGGACCTTAGCAATCAGCCCCAGCATTTT. Translated: CASSIQDLSNQPQHF.

This clonotype was picked up many times. This chain joins TRBV29-1 and TRBJ1-1; D is ambiguous. V lost 3 bases, J lost 3 bases, and 14 bases lay in between. CDR1 is SQVTM and CDR2 is ANQGSEA in the germline V gene. The CDR3 has 14 residues. Here the CDR3 reads CSVDPGWGYTEAFF. CDR3 DNA: TGCAGCGTTGACCCAGGTTGGGGATACACTGAAGCTTTCTTT.

Only a few counts were recorded for this clonotype. J is TRBJ1-5 and V is TRBV11-2; possible D gene TRBD1, 5 bases. The CDR3 runs to 15 residues. CDR1 and CDR2 from the germline V gene are SGHAT and FQNNGV. Trimming shortened V by 1 base and J by 11 bases, and 18 bases separated the two germline ends. The CDR3 reads CASSLVITGGETQHF. CDR3 nucleotide sequence: TGTGCCAGCAGCTTAGTGATCACGGGAGGGGAGACCCAGCATTTT.

The chain is built from TRBV20-1 and TRBJ2-7; D is undetermined. V lost 2 bases, J lost 4 bases, and 9 bases lay in between. CDR3 length: 12 residues. Per the germline V gene, CDR1 is DFQATT and CDR2 is SNEGSKA (reference sequence). The CDR3 loop is CSARSTLYEQYF. Written as DNA, the CDR3 is TGCAGTGCTAGATCTACCTTATACGAGCAGTACTTC.